The 10 T cell receptor beta chains below all came from one sample that was sequenced in a study of blood T cell repertoires in COVID-19. Here immunoSEQ multiplex PCR was the method, and the copy in TCRdb shows in-frame clones only, minus some. The table lists 100,000 to 150,000 clones, around 89% of them singletons. The sample consisted of peripheral blood. Receptor source: a man between 60 and 70 years old with COVID-19, enrolled during active disease.

V and J are TRBV7-8 and TRBJ2-3; tentative D call: TRBD1 (5 bases). This CDR3 has 15 residues. Deletions cut 4 bases from V and 2 bases from J, with 13 bases between. Germline V lookup: CDR1 SGHVS, CDR2 FQNEAQ. Here the CDR3 reads CASSSRDRNTDTQYF. CDR3 bases: TGTGCCAGCAGCTCGAGAGACAGAAACACAGATACGCAGTATTTT.

V usage is TRBV7-8 and J usage is TRBJ2-7; possibly TRBD1 for D (6 bases). The germline V gene has CDR1 SGHVS and CDR2 FQNEAQ. CDR3 size: 18 residues. V lost 4 bases, J lost 2 bases, and 24 bases lay in between. Here the CDR3 DNA reads TGTGCCAGCAGCTCCTCCAGAACCAGACAGGAGACCCCCTACGAGCAGTACTTC. This translates into CASSSSRTRQETPYEQYF.

The V call is TRBV29-1, the J call TRBJ2-3; 7 nucleotides match TRBD1. CDR1 is SQVTM and CDR2 is ANQGSEA in the germline V gene. This CDR3 is 11 amino acids long. The CDR3 sequence: CRADRTDTQYF. The CDR3 region has the DNA TGCAGAGCGGACAGGACAGATACGCAGTATTTT.

CDR3 loop: CASSLVASGDLYEQYF. Written as DNA, the CDR3 is TGTGCCAGCAGCTTAGTGGCTAGCGGGGATCTCTACGAGCAGTACTTC. The V and J genes are TRBV7-2 and TRBJ2-7; 9 bases agree with TRBD2. Losses at the gene ends were 1 base for V and 3 bases for J; bases not matched to a gene: 7. Germline V gene sequence: CDR1 SGHTA, CDR2 FQGNSA. This CDR3 has 16 residues.

This clone was detected once. This rearrangement joins TRBV4-3 to TRBJ1-5; D might be TRBD1 (6 bases). The CDR3 covers 13 residues. Looked up from germline, CDR1 is LGHNA and CDR2 is YSLEER. Trimming took 4 bases from V and 5 from J, leaving 9 bases between them. The CDR3 loop is CASSLRQDQPQHF. CDR3 coding DNA: TGCGCCAGCAGCCTCCGACAGGATCAGCCCCAGCATTTT.

This clone has a single count. This chain connects TRBV29-1 to TRBJ2-1, with D unclear. This CDR3 region has 15 residues. Trimming removed 0 bases from V and 3 bases from J, with 12 bases in between. From germline, CDR1 is SQVTM and CDR2 ANQGSEA. The CDR3 spells CSVEDPRSNYNEQFF. As DNA, the CDR3 is TGCAGCGTTGAAGATCCCAGATCAAACTACAATGAGCAGTTCTTC.

V gene TRBV6-7 combines with J gene TRBJ1-6; D is unresolved. TRBV6-7 is an ORF, with its function uncertain. This CDR3 has 16 amino acids. With 2 bases removed from V and 7 bases from J, the gap between germline ends came to 15 bases. For the CDR3, the DNA is TGTGCCAGCAGTTACCCCCTAGACGGAAGAAATTCACCCCTCCACTTT. Residues: CASSYPLDGRNSPLHF.

The genes are TRBV5-5 and TRBJ2-6; tentatively, D is TRBD1 (6 bases). Germline V gene lookup returns CDR1 SGHKS and CDR2 YYEKEE (reference sequence). Trimming pared 4 bases from V and 0 bases from J, leaving 8 bases between. This CDR3 comprises 15 residues. The CDR3 bases are TGTGCCAGCAGCCAGACAGGCTCTGGGGCCAACGTCCTGACTTTC. Encoded protein: CASSQTGSGANVLTF.

This clone appeared once. The chain employs TRBV21-1 and TRBJ1-5; the DNA was not used to check the table's D call, TRBD1. TRBV21-1 is reported as a pseudogene. The CDR3 covers 14 residues. The CDR3 reads CASSKWGRDQPQHF. DNA of the CDR3: TGTGCCAGCAGCAAATGGGGGCGCGATCAGCCCCAGCATTTT.

The V call is TRBV19, the J call TRBJ1-2, with D unclear. The CDR3 has 13 residues. The ends were cut back, 6 bases at V and 6 bases at J, with 14 bases in the middle. Germline values: CDR1 LNHDA, CDR2 SQIVND (reference sequence). CDR3 sequence: CASSHPLANGYTF. Written as DNA, the CDR3 is TGTGCCAGTAGCCATCCCTTGGCCAATGGCTACACCTTC.